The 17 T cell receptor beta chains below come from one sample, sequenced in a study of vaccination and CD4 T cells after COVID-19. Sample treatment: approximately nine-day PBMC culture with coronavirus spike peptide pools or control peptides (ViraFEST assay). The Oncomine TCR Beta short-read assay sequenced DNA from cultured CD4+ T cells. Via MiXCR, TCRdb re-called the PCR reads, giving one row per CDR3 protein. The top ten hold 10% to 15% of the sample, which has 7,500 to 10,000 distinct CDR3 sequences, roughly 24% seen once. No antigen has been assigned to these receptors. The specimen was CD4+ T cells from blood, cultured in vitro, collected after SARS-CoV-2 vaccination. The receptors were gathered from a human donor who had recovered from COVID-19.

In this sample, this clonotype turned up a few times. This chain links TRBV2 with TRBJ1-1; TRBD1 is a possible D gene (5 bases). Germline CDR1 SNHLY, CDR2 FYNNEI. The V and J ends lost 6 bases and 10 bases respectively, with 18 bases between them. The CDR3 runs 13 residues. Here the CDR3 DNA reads TGTGCCAGCAGGGGGGAGTCCCGCCTTAGAGCTTTCTTT. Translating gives CASRGESRLRAFF.

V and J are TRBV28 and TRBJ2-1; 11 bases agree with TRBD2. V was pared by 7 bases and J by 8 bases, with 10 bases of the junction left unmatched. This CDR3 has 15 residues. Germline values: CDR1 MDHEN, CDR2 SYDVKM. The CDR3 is CASTPVAGGMDEQFF. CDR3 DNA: TGTGCCAGCACCCCGGTAGCGGGAGGGATGGATGAGCAGTTCTTC.

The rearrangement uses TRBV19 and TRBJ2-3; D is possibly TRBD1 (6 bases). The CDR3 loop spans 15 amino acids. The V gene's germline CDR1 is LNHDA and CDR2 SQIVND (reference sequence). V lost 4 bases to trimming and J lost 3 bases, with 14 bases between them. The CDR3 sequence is CASSTEQGATDTQYF. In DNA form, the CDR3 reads TGTGCCAGTAGTACCGAACAGGGTGCGACAGATACGCAGTATTTT.

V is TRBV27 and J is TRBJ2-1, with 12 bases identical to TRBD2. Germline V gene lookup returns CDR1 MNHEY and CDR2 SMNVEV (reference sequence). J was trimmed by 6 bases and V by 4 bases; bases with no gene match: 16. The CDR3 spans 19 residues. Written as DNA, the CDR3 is TGTGCCAGCAGTTCAGGCCCTCCACTAGCGGGAGGCCGGGGCAATGAGCAGTTCTTC. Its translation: CASSSGPPLAGGRGNEQFF.

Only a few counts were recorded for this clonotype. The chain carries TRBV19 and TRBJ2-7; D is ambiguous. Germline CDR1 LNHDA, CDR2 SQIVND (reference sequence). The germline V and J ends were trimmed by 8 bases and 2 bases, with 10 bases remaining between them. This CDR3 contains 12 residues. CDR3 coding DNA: TGTGCCAGTTCCTATGATACCTACGAGCAGTACTTC. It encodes CASSYDTYEQYF.

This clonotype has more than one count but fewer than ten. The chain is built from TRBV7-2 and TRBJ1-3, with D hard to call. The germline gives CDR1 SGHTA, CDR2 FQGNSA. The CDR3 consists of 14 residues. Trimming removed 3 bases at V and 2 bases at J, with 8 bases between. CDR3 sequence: CASSFSGTGNTIYF. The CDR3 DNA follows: TGTGCCAGCAGCTTTTCGGGTACTGGAAACACCATATATTTT.

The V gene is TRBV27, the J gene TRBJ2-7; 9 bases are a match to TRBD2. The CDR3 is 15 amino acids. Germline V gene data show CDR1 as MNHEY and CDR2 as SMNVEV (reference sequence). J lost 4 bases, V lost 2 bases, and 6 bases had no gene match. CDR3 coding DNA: TGTGCCAGCAGTTTAGGGCGGGAGGGCTTTTACGAGCAGTACTTC. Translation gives CASSLGREGFYEQYF.

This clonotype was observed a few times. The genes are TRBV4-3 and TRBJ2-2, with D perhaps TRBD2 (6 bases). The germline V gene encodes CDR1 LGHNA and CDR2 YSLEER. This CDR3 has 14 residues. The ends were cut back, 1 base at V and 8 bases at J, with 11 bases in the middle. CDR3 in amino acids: CASSQATSTGELFF. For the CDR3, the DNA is TGCGCCAGCAGCCAAGCAACTAGCACGGGGGAGCTGTTTTTT.

The CDR3 sequence: CASSQDGVPTDTQYF. CDR3 nucleotides: TGCGCCAGCAGCCAAGATGGAGTTCCCACAGATACGCAGTATTTT. This sequence joins TRBV4-3 and TRBJ2-3; D not certain. CDR3 length: 15 amino acids. Germline CDR1 and CDR2: LGHNA and YSLEER. The germline V and J ends were trimmed by 0 bases and 2 bases, with 9 bases remaining between them.

The CDR3, as DNA: TGTGCCAGCAGTGAACAGGAACTAGGGGAGCTGTTTTTT. Translating gives CASSEQELGELFF. J is TRBJ2-2 and V is TRBV6-4; a possible D gene is TRBD1 (5 bases). The germline V and J ends were trimmed by 3 bases and 8 bases, with 10 bases remaining between them. The germline V gene encodes CDR1 MRHNA and CDR2 SNTAGT. The CDR3 has 13 residues.

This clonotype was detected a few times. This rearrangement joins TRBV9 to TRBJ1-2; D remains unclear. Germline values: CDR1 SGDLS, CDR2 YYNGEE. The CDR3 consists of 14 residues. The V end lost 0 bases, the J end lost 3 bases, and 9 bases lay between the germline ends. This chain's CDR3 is CASSVATNDYGYTF. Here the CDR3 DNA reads TGTGCCAGCAGCGTAGCCACTAATGACTATGGCTACACCTTC.

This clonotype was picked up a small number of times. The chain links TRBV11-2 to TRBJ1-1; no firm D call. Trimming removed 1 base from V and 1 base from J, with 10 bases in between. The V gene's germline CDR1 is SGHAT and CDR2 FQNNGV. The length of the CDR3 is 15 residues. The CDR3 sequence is CASSLGVGPNTEAFF. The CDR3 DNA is TGTGCCAGCAGCTTAGGTGTTGGCCCGAACACTGAAGCTTTCTTT.

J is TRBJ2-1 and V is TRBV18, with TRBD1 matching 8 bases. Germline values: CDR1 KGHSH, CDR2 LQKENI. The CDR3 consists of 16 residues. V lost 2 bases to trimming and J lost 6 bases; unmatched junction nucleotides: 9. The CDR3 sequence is CASSPVIHRGFNEQFF. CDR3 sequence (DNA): TGTGCCAGCTCACCAGTTATCCACAGGGGGTTCAATGAGCAGTTCTTC.

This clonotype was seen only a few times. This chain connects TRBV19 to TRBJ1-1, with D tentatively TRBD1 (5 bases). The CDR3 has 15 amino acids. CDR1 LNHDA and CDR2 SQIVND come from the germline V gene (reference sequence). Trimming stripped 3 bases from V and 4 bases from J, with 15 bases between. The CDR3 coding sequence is TGTGCCAGTAGTATGTCCCCAGGGAGGGGCACTGAAGCTTTCTTT. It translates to CASSMSPGRGTEAFF.

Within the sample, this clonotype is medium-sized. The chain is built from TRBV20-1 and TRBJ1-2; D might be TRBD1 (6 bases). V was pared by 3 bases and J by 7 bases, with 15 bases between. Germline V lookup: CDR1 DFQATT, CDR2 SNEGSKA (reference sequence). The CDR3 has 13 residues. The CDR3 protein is CSARWGARRGYTF. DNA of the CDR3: TGCAGTGCTAGGTGGGGGGCGAGGCGTGGCTACACCTTC.

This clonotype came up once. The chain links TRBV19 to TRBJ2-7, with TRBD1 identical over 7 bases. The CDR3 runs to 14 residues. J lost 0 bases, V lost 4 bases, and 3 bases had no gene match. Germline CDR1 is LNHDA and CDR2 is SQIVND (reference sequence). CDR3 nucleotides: TGTGCCAGTAGTAGCCGGGACAGCTCCTACGAGCAGTACTTC. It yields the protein CASSSRDSSYEQYF.

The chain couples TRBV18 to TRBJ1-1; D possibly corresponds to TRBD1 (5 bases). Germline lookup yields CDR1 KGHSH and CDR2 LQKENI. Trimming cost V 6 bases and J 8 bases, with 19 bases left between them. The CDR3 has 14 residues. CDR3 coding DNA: TGTGCCAGCTCTCCAACACTGAGCAGGGAGGAAGCTTTCTTT. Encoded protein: CASSPTLSREEAFF.